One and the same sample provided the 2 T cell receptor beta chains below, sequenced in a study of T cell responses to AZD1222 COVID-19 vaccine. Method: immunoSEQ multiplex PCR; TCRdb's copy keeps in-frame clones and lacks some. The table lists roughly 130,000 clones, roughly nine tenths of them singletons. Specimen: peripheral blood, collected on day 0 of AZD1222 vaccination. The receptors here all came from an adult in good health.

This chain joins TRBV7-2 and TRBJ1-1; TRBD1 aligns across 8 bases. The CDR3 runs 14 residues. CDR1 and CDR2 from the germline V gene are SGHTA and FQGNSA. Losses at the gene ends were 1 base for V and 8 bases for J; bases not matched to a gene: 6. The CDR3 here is CASSLDVWDREAFF. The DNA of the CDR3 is TGTGCCAGCAGCTTAGATGTTTGGGACAGGGAAGCTTTCTTT. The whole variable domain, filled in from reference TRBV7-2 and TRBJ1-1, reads GAGVSQSPSNKVTEKGKDVELRCDPISGHTALYWYRQSLGQGLEFLIYFQGNSAPDKSGLPSDRFSAERTGGSVSTLTIQRTQQEDSAVYLCASSLDVWDREAFFGQGTRLTVV.

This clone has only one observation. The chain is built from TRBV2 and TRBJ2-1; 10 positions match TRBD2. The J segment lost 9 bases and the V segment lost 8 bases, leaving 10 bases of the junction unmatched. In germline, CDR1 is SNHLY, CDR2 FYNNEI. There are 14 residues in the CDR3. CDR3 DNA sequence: TGTGCCAGCCTAGCGGGAGCGACCTTGACTGAGCAGTTCTTC. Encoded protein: CASLAGATLTEQFF.